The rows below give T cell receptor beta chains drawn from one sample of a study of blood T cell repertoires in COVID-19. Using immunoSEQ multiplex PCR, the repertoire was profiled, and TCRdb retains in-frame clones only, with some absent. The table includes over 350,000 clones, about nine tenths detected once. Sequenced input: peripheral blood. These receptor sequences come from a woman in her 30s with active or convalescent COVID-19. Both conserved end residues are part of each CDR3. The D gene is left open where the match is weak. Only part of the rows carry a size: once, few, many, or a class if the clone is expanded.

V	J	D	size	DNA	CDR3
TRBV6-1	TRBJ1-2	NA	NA	TGTGCCAGCAGTGAAGCGCTATCAATGTATGGCTACACCTTC	CASSEALSMYGYTF
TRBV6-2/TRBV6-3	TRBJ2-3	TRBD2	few	TGTGCCAGCAGCCACCCCCTAGCGGCTAGCACAGATACGCAGTATTTT	CASSHPLAASTDTQYF
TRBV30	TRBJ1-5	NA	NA	TGTGCCTGTAGGGCTGGGGACAATTTTTCTAATAGACCCCAGCATTTT	CACRAGDNFSNRPQHF
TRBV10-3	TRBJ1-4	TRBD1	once	TGTGCCATCAGTGAGAGTCAGGGGGTATCAACTAATGAAAAACTGTTTTTT	CAISESQGVSTNEKLFF
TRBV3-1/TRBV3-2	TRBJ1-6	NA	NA	TGTGCCAGCAGCCAAGCACAGATAAACAATTCACCCCTCCACTTT	CASSQAQINNSPLHF
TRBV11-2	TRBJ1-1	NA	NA	TGTGCCAGCAGCTTACTGGGAGCCATGAACACTGAAGCTTTCTTT	CASSLLGAMNTEAFF
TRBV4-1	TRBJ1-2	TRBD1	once	TGCGCCAGCAGCCAACTCGGACAGGGCTATGGCTACACCTTC	CASSQLGQGYGYTF
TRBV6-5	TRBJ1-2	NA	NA	TGTGCCAGCAGTTCCCAGGGGTCGGGTTCTGGCTACACCTTC	CASSSQGSGSGYTF
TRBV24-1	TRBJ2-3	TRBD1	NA	TGTGCCACCAGTGATTCGAACAGGGGGCACAGTGATACGCAGTATTTT	CATSDSNRGHSDTQYF
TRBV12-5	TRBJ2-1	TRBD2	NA	TGTGCTAGTGGTTTGTGGTTAGCGGGGCTTAATGAGCAGTTCTTC	CASGLWLAGLNEQFF
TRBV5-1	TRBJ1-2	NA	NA	TGCGCCAGCAGCTTGGATGGACTCTATGGCTACACCTTC	CASSLDGLYGYTF
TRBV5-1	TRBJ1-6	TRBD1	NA	TGCGCCAGCAGCCTGGGACAGCAGTCTTCACCCCTCCACTTT	CASSLGQQSSPLHF
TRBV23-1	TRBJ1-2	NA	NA	TGCGCCAGCAGATCAGGACAGATGACTTCTAACTATGGCTACACCTTC	CASRSGQMTSNYGYTF
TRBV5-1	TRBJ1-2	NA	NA	TGCGCCAGCAGCTCGAGAGAATCTAACTATGGCTACACCTTC	CASSSRESNYGYTF
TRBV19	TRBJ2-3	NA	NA	TGTGCCAGTAGTAGCAACCCGGGACTTCTACTCACAGATACGCAGTATTTT	CASSSNPGLLLTDTQYF
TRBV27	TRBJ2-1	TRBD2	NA	TGTGCCAGCAGTTTCGGGACTAGCGGAAACAATGAGCAGTTCTTC	CASSFGTSGNNEQFF
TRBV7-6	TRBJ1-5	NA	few	TGTGCCAGCAGCTTACTCCCGGGCAGGGATGGCAATCAGCCCCAGCATTTT	CASSLLPGRDGNQPQHF
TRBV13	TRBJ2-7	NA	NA	TGTGCCAGTAGCTTGCAGGGGCACTACGAGCAGTACTTC	CASSLQGHYEQYF
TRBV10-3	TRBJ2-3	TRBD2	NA	TGTGCCATCAGTGACCGGAGTAGCGGGGCAGATACGCAGTATTTT	CAISDRSSGADTQYF
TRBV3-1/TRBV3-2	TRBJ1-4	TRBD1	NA	TGTGCCAGCAGCCAAGATGTGCCGACAGGGGCCTATAATGAAAAACTGTTTTTT	CASSQDVPTGAYNEKLFF
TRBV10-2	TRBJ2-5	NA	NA	TGCGCCAGCAGTAAGGCAGCGCGGGAGACCCAGTACTTC	CASSKAARETQYF
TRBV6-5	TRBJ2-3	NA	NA	TGTGCCAGCAGCTGGGACTCCCTAACAGATACGCAGTATTTT	CASSWDSLTDTQYF
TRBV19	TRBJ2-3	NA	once	TGTGCCAGTAGTATTGACAGCACTTGGGATACGCAGTATTTT	CASSIDSTWDTQYF
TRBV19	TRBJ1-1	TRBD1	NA	TGTGCCAGTAGCCGGGACAGGTGGTACACTGAAGCTTTCTTT	CASSRDRWYTEAFF
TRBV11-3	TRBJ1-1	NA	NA	TGTGCCAGCAGCTCCTTACCTACAGGGCGCGACACTGAAGCTTTCTTT	CASSSLPTGRDTEAFF
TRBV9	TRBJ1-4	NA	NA	TGTGCCAGCAGCGCTGGGGGGCGGGGGCAAGGCGAAAAACTGTTTTTT	CASSAGGRGQGEKLFF
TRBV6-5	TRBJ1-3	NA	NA	TGTGCCAGCACTCCGACCAGGAACTCTGGAAACACCATATATTTT	CASTPTRNSGNTIYF
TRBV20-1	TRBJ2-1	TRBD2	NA	TGCAGTGCTAGTGACCGACTAGCGGGGGAGAGCTCCTACAATGAGCAGTTCTTC	CSASDRLAGESSYNEQFF
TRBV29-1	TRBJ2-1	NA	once	TGCAGCGTTGATGGGAGCTCCTACAATGAGCAGTTCTTC	CSVDGSSYNEQFF
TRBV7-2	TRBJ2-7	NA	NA	TGTGCCAGCAGCCGTGGCTCCGAGCAGTACTTC	CASSRGSEQYF
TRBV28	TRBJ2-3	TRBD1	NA	TGTGCCAGCAGTTCGGGACAGGGGGGAGATACGCAGTATTTT	CASSSGQGGDTQYF
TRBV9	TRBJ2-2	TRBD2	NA	TGTGCCAGCAGGGAACTAGCGGGAAACACCGGGGAGCTGTTTTTT	CASRELAGNTGELFF
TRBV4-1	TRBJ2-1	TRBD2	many	TGCGCCAGCAGCCCTCGAGGTAGCGGGGGGGGAAACCCTTACAATGAGCAGTTCTTC	CASSPRGSGGGNPYNEQFF
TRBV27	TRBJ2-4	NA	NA	TGTGCCAGCAGCCTGGCGGGGTATGAGGGAAACATTCAGTACTTC	CASSLAGYEGNIQYF
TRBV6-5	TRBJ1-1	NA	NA	TGTGCCAGCAGTTACTCCTCCGCTACAGGGACCACTGAAGCTTTCTTT	CASSYSSATGTTEAFF
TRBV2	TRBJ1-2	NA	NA	TGTGCCAGCAGCGGGGAGTTAGGTTCCTATGGCTACACCTTC	CASSGELGSYGYTF
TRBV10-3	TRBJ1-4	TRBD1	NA	TGTGCCATCAGTGAGCTTACCGGGACAGAGGTAAAACTGTTTTTT	CAISELTGTEVKLFF
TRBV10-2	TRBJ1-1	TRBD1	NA	TGCGCCAGCAGTGAGCCGCGGACAGGGGGCACTGAAGCTTTCTTT	CASSEPRTGGTEAFF
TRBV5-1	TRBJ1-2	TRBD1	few	TGCGCCAGCAGGGAGGGGACAGGGGTTAACTATGGCTACACCTTC	CASREGTGVNYGYTF
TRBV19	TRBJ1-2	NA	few	TGTGCCAGTAAGGTCCGGGTTACTAACTATGGCTACACCTTC	CASKVRVTNYGYTF
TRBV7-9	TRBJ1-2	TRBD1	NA	TGTGCCAGCAGCCCTAGGGCGCAGGGGGCTGTCGGCTACACCTTC	CASSPRAQGAVGYTF
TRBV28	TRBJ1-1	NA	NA	TGTGCCAGCAGTTTTTATAACACTGAAGCTTTCTTT	CASSFYNTEAFF
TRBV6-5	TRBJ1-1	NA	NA	TGTGCCAGCAGTTACTCGGAGGACACTGAAGCTTTCTTT	CASSYSEDTEAFF
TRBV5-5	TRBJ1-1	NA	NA	TGTGCCAGCAGCTTGGTCCCGGAGATGACTGAAGCTTTCTTT	CASSLVPEMTEAFF
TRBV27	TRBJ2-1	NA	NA	TGTGCCAGCAGTTTTCCCGACTCGGGCTACAATGAGCAGTTCTTC	CASSFPDSGYNEQFF
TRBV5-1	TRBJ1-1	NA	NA	TGCGCCAGCAGCTTGGGCCGGGGGAGTAGGAACACTGAAGCTTTCTTT	CASSLGRGSRNTEAFF
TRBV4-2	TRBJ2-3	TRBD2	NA	TGTGCCAGCAGCCTCGGCGGGGGAATCTCTAGCACAGATACGCAGTATTTT	CASSLGGGISSTDTQYF
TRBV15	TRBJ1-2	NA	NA	TGTGCCACCAGCAGACTATCGGACAGTAACTATGGCTACACCTTC	CATSRLSDSNYGYTF
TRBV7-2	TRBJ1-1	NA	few	TGTGCCAGCAGCTTGAGACGGGACACTGAAGCTTTCTTT	CASSLRRDTEAFF
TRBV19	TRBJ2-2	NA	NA	TGTGCCAGTACCACACAGAACACCGGGGAGCTGTTTTTT	CASTTQNTGELFF